Below, one T cell receptor beta chain is given with its context. This clone was counted once. Its specific antigen is unknown. No base quality information exists; no much larger clone differs at one position. For deep sequencing of PBMC libraries, mostly around 480 ng of input genomic DNA was used, and six replicates were run per sample. The immunoSEQ hsTCRbeta kit was used to prepare TCRbeta libraries according to the manufacturer's instructions. The completed libraries were mixed into a single pool at 3 nM, then sequenced with an Illumina NovaSeq 6000 S4 flow cell. The paper's data handling went like this. The immunoSEQ Analyzer was used for raw data preprocessing and quality control. The analysis was restricted to productive rearrangements, with each unique CDR3 amino acid sequence defining a clonotype. Using the R package tcR, the researchers computed the Gini-Simpson index as their estimate of repertoire clonality. Student's t test was used to compare Gini indices, while Pearson correlation assessed associations with tumor size change. The table comes from immuneACCESS by way of TCRdb, which keeps in-frame sequences with V and J called. Part of the clones is missing from these tables; in studies checked, under half for an unresolved V gene and the rest for unknown reasons. The V and J calls and the clone size are those of that table, but D and trimming were determined from the DNA. A total of 63,000 or so clones appear in this sample, 80% to 90% of them only once. The ten largest clonotypes hold 2.5% to 3% of the sample.

The time point label, read with the paper, signifies: after neoadjuvant nivolumab, at surgical resection. Patients had been newly diagnosed with stage II-IVA oral cavity squamous cell carcinoma, and no prior systemic or radiation treatment had been given to the patients. Everyone in the cohort had locally advanced, HPV-negative oral cavity squamous cell carcinoma. Peripheral blood mononuclear cells were analyzed directly and were not maintained or expanded in culture. Samples came from a longitudinal correlative study of a single-arm phase II trial of neoadjuvant nivolumab in oral cavity squamous cell carcinoma. Subject-matched pre- and post-treatment PBMCs and tumors from three responders and three non-responders were subjected to genomic DNA-based TCRbeta sequencing. Peripheral blood mononuclear cells were drawn once before nivolumab treatment and a second time after treatment, when surgery took place. Genomic DNA was isolated from PBMCs using the Maxwell RSC DNA from Cells kit.

This sample was taken from a study of neoadjuvant anti-PD-1 for oral cavity cancer (dated by TCRdb to the early 2020s). In terms of the full investigation: Before curative-intent surgical resection, most patients were given three to four biweekly doses of nivolumab at 3 mg/kg. Patients who did not progress were given a fourth nivolumab dose at about day 43 and had definitive surgical resection on days 50-56. Responders were defined as patients with complete response, partial response or stable disease by RECIST 1.1; non-responders were defined as patients with progression. There were eleven to twelve patients in the parent correlative cohort, and the response rate was more than 25%. Study-level results and caveats: Higher pretreatment blood Treg/Th17 ratios correlated with both higher pretreatment blood TCRbeta clonality and lower post-treatment tumor TCRbeta clonality. The TCR analyses had only a few patients in each response group, and the authors called for validation in larger cohorts. After neoadjuvant nivolumab, T cell clonality (Gini index) in PBMCs was significantly higher in non-responders than in responders.

This receptor was obtained from a person between 40 and 79 years old with oral cavity squamous cell carcinoma. Sequences were derived from PBMCs, sampled after nivolumab (anti-PD-1) treatment.

This receptor carries the CDR3 CASRMMNTEAFF. The bases read TGTGCCAGCAGAATGATGAACACTGAAGCTTTCTTT. The V and J genes are TRBV6-1 and TRBJ1-1, with the D gene too uncertain to name. CDR1 and CDR2, per the germline V gene, are MNHNS and SASEGT. The cysteine opens and the phenylalanine closes a CDR3 of 12 amino acids. The sequence is cut down to CDR3 DNA, 36 bases in frame from base 1. V is cut by 6 bases and J by 0 bases, and the space between the germline ends is 5 bases.